This is a list of T cell receptor beta chains from one sample in a study of vaccination effects on CD4 cells after COVID-19. Clones were sequenced by immunoSEQ multiplex PCR, and TCRdb holds only the in-frame ones, with some missing. The sample has some 40,000 clones, about 63% seen once; the top ten hold 7% to 8%. The antigens of these receptors remain unknown. The input for sequencing was CD4+ T cells from PBMCs cultured without peptide, taken after COVID-19 vaccination. These receptors all come from a human donor who received a COVID-19 vaccine. Both conserved end residues are part of each CDR3. Fields, in order: clone size, J gene, V gene, D gene, CDR3 DNA, CDR3 protein. The D gene is left open where the match is weak. Some rows have no size entry. The others give once, few or many, or a class for an expanded clone.

clone size: few
J gene: TRBJ1-4
V gene: TRBV3-1/TRBV3-2
D gene: .
CDR3 DNA: TGTGCCAGCAGCCTTCGGGGCACCCGGGGTAATGAAAAACTGTTTTTT
CDR3 protein: CASSLRGTRGNEKLFF

clone size: .
J gene: TRBJ2-2
V gene: TRBV4-1
D gene: .
CDR3 DNA: TGCGCCAGCAGCTCTCACCTCCGGGCAAACACCGGGGAGCTGTTTTTT
CDR3 protein: CASSSHLRANTGELFF

clone size: few
J gene: TRBJ1-1
V gene: TRBV2
D gene: .
CDR3 DNA: TGTGCCAGCAGTGTGAGGGTGGGCGACACTGAAGCTTTCTTT
CDR3 protein: CASSVRVGDTEAFF

clone size: .
J gene: TRBJ1-6
V gene: TRBV4-1
D gene: .
CDR3 DNA: TGCGCCAGTGGGGCCTTCTATAATTCACCCCTCCACTTT
CDR3 protein: CASGAFYNSPLHF

clone size: .
J gene: TRBJ2-4
V gene: TRBV6-5
D gene: .
CDR3 DNA: TGTGCCAGCAGCAGGGGAGGCGGCATTCAGTACTTC
CDR3 protein: CASSRGGGIQYF

clone size: once
J gene: TRBJ1-2
V gene: TRBV28
D gene: TRBD1
CDR3 DNA: TGTGCCAGCAGCCCCGACAGGGTGGGACTCTATGGCTACACCTTC
CDR3 protein: CASSPDRVGLYGYTF

clone size: .
J gene: TRBJ1-2
V gene: TRBV27
D gene: .
CDR3 DNA: TGTGCCAGCAGTTTATCGCAAAGTAGCCGCGGCTACACCTTC
CDR3 protein: CASSLSQSSRGYTF

clone size: .
J gene: TRBJ2-3
V gene: TRBV6-5
D gene: .
CDR3 DNA: TGTGCCAGCGGGGTGGGGGGAGTAGGTACAGATACGCAGTATTTT
CDR3 protein: CASGVGGVGTDTQYF

clone size: few
J gene: TRBJ2-7
V gene: TRBV7-9
D gene: .
CDR3 DNA: TGTGCCAGCCCGACCGGGTGGCCCCGGCAGTACTTC
CDR3 protein: CASPTGWPRQYF

clone size: .
J gene: TRBJ1-2
V gene: TRBV3-1/TRBV3-2
D gene: .
CDR3 DNA: TGTGCCAGCAGCCAAGAGGGGGGAAACTATGGCTACACCTTC
CDR3 protein: CASSQEGGNYGYTF

clone size: few
J gene: TRBJ1-1
V gene: TRBV25-1
D gene: .
CDR3 DNA: TGTGCCAGCAGTGCCTCTGACGGAAACACTGAAGCTTTCTTT
CDR3 protein: CASSASDGNTEAFF

clone size: .
J gene: TRBJ1-1
V gene: TRBV6-5
D gene: .
CDR3 DNA: TGTGCCAGCCAGGAGGATCACACTGAAGCTTTCTTT
CDR3 protein: CASQEDHTEAFF

clone size: .
J gene: TRBJ1-1
V gene: TRBV4-1
D gene: TRBD1
CDR3 DNA: TGCGCCAGCAGCCCCGGACAGGGCACCGACACTGAAGCTTTCTTT
CDR3 protein: CASSPGQGTDTEAFF